The 12 T cell receptor beta chains given below trace back to one sample, sequenced in a study of early stage breast cancer tumors. Generated by immunoSEQ multiplex PCR, the TCRdb table keeps only in-frame clones and is missing some. The sample carries about 51,000 clones, around 78% recorded once. The sample comprised blood. The receptors here all came from a person aged 35 to 50 with breast cancer.

CDR3 sequence: CASSSGPTGGEKLFF. The CDR3 DNA sequence: TGTGCCAGCAGCTCGGGGCCAACCGGCGGGGAAAAACTGTTTTTT. This rearrangement joins TRBV5-6 to TRBJ1-4, with D tentatively TRBD1 (5 bases). Per germline, CDR1 SGHDT and CDR2 YYEEEE. This CDR3 has 15 amino acids. V lost 3 bases and J lost 8, with 17 bases in between.

J is TRBJ2-7 and V is TRBV6-5; 8 bases agree with TRBD2. V lost 0 bases, J lost 2 bases, and 3 bases stayed unmatched. Germline values: CDR1 MNHEY, CDR2 SVGAGI. The CDR3 loop spans 15 amino acids. The CDR3 sequence: CASSYSLAGTYEQYF. CDR3 in DNA: TGTGCCAGCAGTTACTCATTAGCGGGGACCTACGAGCAGTACTTC.

V and J are TRBV11-2 and TRBJ1-2; D perhaps matches TRBD1 (5 bases). V was cut by 2 bases and J by 1 base, with 11 bases left in between. The length of the CDR3 is 15 residues. CDR1 is SGHAT, CDR2 FQNNGV, per germline. The CDR3 nucleotides are TGTGCCAGCAGCTTATCCAGGGCGTTTAACTATGGCTACACCTTC. Translated: CASSLSRAFNYGYTF.

This clone was observed a single time. V and J are TRBV11-2 and TRBJ2-1; 8 bases match TRBD2. The junction had 13 bases not matched to a gene; V was cut back by 3 bases and J by 0 bases. This CDR3 spans 19 amino acids. Germline V gene data show CDR1 as SGHAT and CDR2 as FQNNGV. CDR3 amino acids: CASSFLSPGRGSSYNEQFF. For the CDR3, the DNA is TGTGCCAGCAGCTTCCTGTCCCCCGGGAGGGGAAGCTCCTACAATGAGCAGTTCTTC.

The J gene is TRBJ2-7, the V gene TRBV28, with TRBD1 as a possible D gene (6 bases). Germline CDR1 and CDR2: MDHEN and SYDVKM. V was cut by 6 bases and J by 3 bases, with 15 bases left in between. This CDR3 is 14 amino acids long. The CDR3 bases are TGTGCCAGCAGACCGGGACATCAGAACTACGAGCAGTACTTC. Protein product: CASRPGHQNYEQYF.

The chain links TRBV6-1 to TRBJ2-3, with 9 bases fitting TRBD2. CDR3 length: 14 residues. The ends lost 6 bases at V and 2 bases at J; junction bases unmatched: 3. In germline, CDR1 is MNHNS, CDR2 SASEGT. CDR3 loop: CASRLAGTTDTQYF. CDR3 nucleotide sequence: TGTGCCAGCAGGCTAGCGGGGACCACAGATACGCAGTATTTT.

The chain joins TRBV18 to TRBJ1-4; D may be TRBD1 (5 bases). V was cut by 3 bases and J by 8 bases, with 16 bases left in between. There are 15 residues in the CDR3. CDR1 and CDR2 from the germline V gene are KGHSH and LQKENI. The CDR3 coding sequence is TGTGCCAGCTCACCGGGAAGGGGTGTAGGCGAAAAACTGTTTTTT. The encoded protein is CASSPGRGVGEKLFF.

The chain carries TRBV6-5 and TRBJ2-7; D uncertain. Germline V gives CDR1 MNHEY, CDR2 SVGAGI. V dropped 2 bases and J dropped 0 bases, with 14 bases sitting between them. The CDR3 length is 16 residues. CDR3 loop: CASSYQASIYSYEQYF. For the CDR3, the DNA is TGTGCCAGCAGTTACCAGGCCAGCATCTACTCCTACGAGCAGTACTTC.

The genes are TRBV6-1 and TRBJ2-3, with D hard to call. Trimming removed 6 bases at V and 1 base at J, with 5 bases between. In germline, CDR1 is MNHNS, CDR2 SASEGT. This CDR3 contains 12 residues. CDR3 sequence reads: CASSRGTDTQYF. DNA of the CDR3: TGTGCCAGCAGCCGAGGCACAGATACGCAGTATTTT.

J is TRBJ1-4 and V is TRBV2, with D perhaps matching TRBD1 (5 bases). V lost 1 base and J 3 bases, leaving 12 bases between the germline ends. Germline V gene sequence: CDR1 SNHLY, CDR2 FYNNEI. The CDR3 length is 16 residues. The CDR3 bases are TGTGCCAGCAGTGAAGGACGGATCAGGGCTAATGAAAAACTGTTTTTT. Its translation: CASSEGRIRANEKLFF.

V is TRBV2 and J is TRBJ2-1; 11 nucleotides agree with TRBD2. In germline, CDR1 is SNHLY, CDR2 FYNNEI. V gave up 7 bases and J gave up 6 bases; unmatched junction bases: 5. The CDR3 has 14 residues. CDR3 protein: CASIRSGGGNEQFF. The DNA for the CDR3 is TGTGCCAGCATCCGTAGCGGGGGGGGCAATGAGCAGTTCTTC. The whole variable domain, filled in from reference TRBV2 and TRBJ2-1, reads EPEVTQTPSHQVTQMGQEVILRCVPISNHLYFYWYRQILGQKVEFLVSFYNNEISEKSEIFDDQFSVERPDGSNFTLKIRSTKLEDSAMYFCASIRSGGGNEQFFGPGTRLTVL.

The V and J genes are TRBV7-8 and TRBJ1-2; D ambiguous. Looked up from germline, CDR1 is SGHVS and CDR2 is FQNEAQ. CDR3 length equals 16 residues. Trimming cost V 1 base and J 0 bases, with 12 bases left between them. The DNA of the CDR3 is TGTGCCAGCAGCTTAGGGGCCGCAGAAGCTAACTATGGCTACACCTTC. This codes for CASSLGAAEANYGYTF. Full variable domain (rest looked up from reference TRBV7-8 and TRBJ1-2): GAGVSQSPRYKVAKRGQDVALRCDPISGHVSLFWYQQALGQGPEFLTYFQNEAQLDKSGLPSDRFFAERPEGSVSTLKIQRTQQEDSAVYLCASSLGAAEANYGYTFGSGTRLTVV.